This record concerns one T cell receptor beta chain sequence. Per the original data handling: Amplification of reference gene primers was used by the study to estimate nucleated cell counts. Generated by immunoSEQ multiplex PCR, the TCRdb table keeps only in-frame clones and is missing some. The D gene and trimming were derived from the DNA, and the V and J assignments and clone size from that table. The repertoire holds about 300,000 clones, with roughly 90% as singletons. The data belong to a study of blood T cell repertoires in COVID-19. Whole-study context: Both acute and convalescent COVID-19 samples were obtained from the United States, Italy and Spain. PBMCs, B-cell-depleted T cells, or T cells provided the cDNA or gDNA that made up the material.

V was clipped by 5 bases and J by 9 bases; unmatched bases: 13. The CDR3 covers 14 residues. Germline V CDR1 and CDR2: MNHEY, SMNVEV (reference sequence). The source is a young man with active or convalescent COVID-19. This chain connects TRBV27 to TRBJ2-7; TRBD1 matches 7 bases. Material for sequencing was peripheral blood. The CDR3, as DNA: TGTGCCAGCAGTACAACAGGGGTTGCCGTGGGGCAGTACTTC. The encoded protein is CASSTTGVAVGQYF.